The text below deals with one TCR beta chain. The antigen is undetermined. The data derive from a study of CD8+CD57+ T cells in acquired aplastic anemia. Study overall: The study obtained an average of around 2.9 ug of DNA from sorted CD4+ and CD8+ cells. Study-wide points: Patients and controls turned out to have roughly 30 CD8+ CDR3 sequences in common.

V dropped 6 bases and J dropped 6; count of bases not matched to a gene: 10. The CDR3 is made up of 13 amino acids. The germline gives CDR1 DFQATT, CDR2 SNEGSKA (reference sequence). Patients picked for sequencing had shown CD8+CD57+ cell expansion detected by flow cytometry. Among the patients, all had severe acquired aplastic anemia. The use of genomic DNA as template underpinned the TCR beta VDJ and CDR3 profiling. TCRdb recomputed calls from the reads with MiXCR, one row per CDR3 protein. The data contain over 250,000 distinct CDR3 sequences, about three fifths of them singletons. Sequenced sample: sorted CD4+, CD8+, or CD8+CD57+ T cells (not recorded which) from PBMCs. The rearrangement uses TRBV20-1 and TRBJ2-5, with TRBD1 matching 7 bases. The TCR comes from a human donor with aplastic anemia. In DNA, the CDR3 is TGCAGTGCCGCCCATCCGGACAGGCAGACCCAGTACTTC. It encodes CSAAHPDRQTQYF.